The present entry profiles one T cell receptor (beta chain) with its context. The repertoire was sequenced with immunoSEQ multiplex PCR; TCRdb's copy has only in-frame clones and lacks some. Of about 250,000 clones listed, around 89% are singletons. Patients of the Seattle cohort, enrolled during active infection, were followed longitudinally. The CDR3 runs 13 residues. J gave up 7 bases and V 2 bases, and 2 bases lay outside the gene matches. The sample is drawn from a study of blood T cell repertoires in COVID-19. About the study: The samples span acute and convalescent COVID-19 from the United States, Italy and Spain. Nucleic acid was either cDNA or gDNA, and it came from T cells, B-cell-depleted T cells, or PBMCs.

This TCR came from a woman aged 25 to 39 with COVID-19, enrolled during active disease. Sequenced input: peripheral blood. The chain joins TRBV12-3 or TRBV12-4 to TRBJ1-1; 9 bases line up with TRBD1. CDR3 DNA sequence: TGTGCCAGCAGTTTAAACAGGGGGCTTGAAGCTTTCTTT. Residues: CASSLNRGLEAFF.